This T cell receptor beta chain was documented in a study of CD8+ T cells in alopecia areata. Study-level points and caveats: Whereas mice showed it more clearly, TCR sharing across patients was murkier, possibly because of HLA.

Extracted RNA was reverse transcribed, and the resulting cDNA served as sequencing template. Assay: immunoSEQ multiplex PCR; the TCRdb copy retains only in-frame clones and omits some. The profile covers around 180,000 clones, with over 55% appearing a single time and over 1% taken by the ten largest. Looked up from germline, CDR1 is SGHTA and CDR2 is FQGTGA. This CDR3 has 13 amino acids. Treatment in this sample: oral pan-JAK inhibitor, 5-10 mg twice daily. Investigators sorted PBMCs to obtain both CD4+ and CD8+ T cells. As to this clone: Its specificity is not known. A read error may produce the germline difference seen at one junction end.

The chain recombines TRBV7-3 with TRBJ2-2; D remains ambiguous. The sequencing here drew on CD4+ T cells sorted from blood, taken at week 24, from a patient treated with tofacitinib. The receptor was derived from a human donor with alopecia areata. The CDR3 region has the DNA TGTGCCAGCAGTTTAAGCCCCCCCGGGGAGCTGTTTTTT. This sequence encodes CASSLSPPGELFF.